This T cell receptor (beta chain) was sequenced during a study of technical replicates of blood from a handful of donors. Data came from immunoSEQ multiplex PCR; TCRdb stores just in-frame clones and leaves some out. The sample contains about 90,000 clones, roughly 92% of which appear only once. Trimming cost V 1 base and J 0 bases, with 7 bases left between them. CDR3 length: 15 amino acids. Germline CDR1 SGHVS, CDR2 FQNEAQ. The sequence was obtained from a human donor in good health. The sample consisted of T cells isolated from PBMCs. The chain is built from TRBV7-8 and TRBJ1-5; no clear D gene. The CDR3, as DNA: TGTGCCAGCAGCTTAGAAGTACTTAGCAATCAGCCCCAGCATTTT. This translates into CASSLEVLSNQPQHF.